The 30 T cell receptor beta chains presented below share a single source sample, sequenced in a study of T cells in Graves' hyperthyroidism and ophthalmopathy. The investigators amplified TCR beta CDR3 regions from RNA transcripts. A first-round RT-PCR of the TCR CDR3 used the HTBI primer set. One entry per CDR3 protein, called by TCRdb with MiXCR from the multiplex PCR reads. The table lists approximately 510,000 distinct CDR3 sequences, less than 25% of them singletons. Material: blood. These receptors originate from a young man with Graves' hyperthyroidism.

This clonotype was recorded many times. The chain joins TRBV12-3 or TRBV12-4 to TRBJ1-1; the match to TRBD1 covers 7 bases. After removal of 3 bases from V and 4 bases from J, the junction contained 8 bases not matched to a gene. This CDR3 comprises 15 residues. The CDR3 region has the DNA TGTGCCAGCAGTTTTTCGGGCAGGGGGAGCACTGAAGCTTTCTTT. Translation: CASSFSGRGSTEAFF.

The chain uses TRBV5-1 and TRBJ2-5; TRBD1 agrees at 12 bases. After removal of 4 bases from V and 5 bases from J, the junction contained 6 bases not matched to a gene. Looked up from germline, CDR1 is SGHRS and CDR2 is YFSETQ. The CDR3 covers 15 residues. This CDR3 reads CASSVGQGAWETQYF. CDR3 sequence (DNA): TGCGCCAGCAGCGTGGGACAGGGGGCGTGGGAGACCCAGTACTTC. The full variable domain, its missing parts supplied by reference TRBV5-1 and TRBJ2-5, is KAGVTQTPRYLIKTRGQQVTLSCSPISGHRSVSWYQQTPGQGLQFLFEYFSETQRNKGNFPGRFSGRQFSNSRSEMNVSTLELGDSALYLCASSVGQGAWETQYFGPGTRLLVL.

This clonotype appeared many times. V gene TRBV9 combines with J gene TRBJ1-1; D unresolved. V was pared by 0 bases and J by 2 bases, with 11 bases between. The V gene's germline CDR1 is SGDLS and CDR2 YYNGEE. CDR3 length: 15 residues. This CDR3 is CASSVANSLNTEAFF. The CDR3, as DNA: TGTGCCAGCAGCGTAGCAAACAGTCTTAACACTGAAGCTTTCTTT.

This clonotype was detected many times. The rearrangement uses TRBV9 and TRBJ2-5; possibly TRBD2 for D (6 bases). Germline CDR1 is SGDLS and CDR2 is YYNGEE. V was shortened by 7 bases and J by 1 base, with 14 bases between the two germline ends. CDR3 length equals 14 residues. The CDR3: CASGVEGAQETQYF. The CDR3 nucleotides are TGTGCCAGCGGGGTGGAGGGAGCCCAAGAGACCCAGTACTTC.

This sequence joins TRBV12-3 or TRBV12-4 and TRBJ1-6; 7 bases are shared with TRBD1. Germline trimming cut 3 bases from V and 10 bases from J; bases unmatched to any gene: 9. The CDR3 is 15 amino acids. CDR3 sequence: CASSLTGIVGSPLHF. The DNA of the CDR3 is TGTGCCAGCAGTTTGACAGGGATTGTCGGATCACCCCTCCACTTT.

The chain is built from TRBV7-2 and TRBJ2-7; TRBD2 matches 7 bases. Losses at the gene ends were 1 base for V and 2 bases for J; bases not matched to a gene: 5. Germline V lookup: CDR1 SGHTA, CDR2 FQGNSA. The CDR3 has 15 amino acids. The CDR3 reads CASSLGGGIAYEQYF. Here the CDR3 DNA reads TGTGCCAGCAGCTTAGGCGGGGGAATCGCCTACGAGCAGTACTTC.

This clonotype was counted many times. The V call is TRBV7-8, the J call TRBJ2-7, with D unclear. The V and J ends lost 5 bases and 7 bases respectively, with 9 bases between them. The CDR3 consists of 11 residues. Germline loops: CDR1 SGHVS, CDR2 FQNEAQ. The CDR3 coding sequence is TGTGCCAGCAGCCATCGCTTAGAGCAGTACTTC. Amino acid sequence: CASSHRLEQYF.

This clonotype has a count of ten or more. The J gene is TRBJ2-7, the V gene TRBV11-2; 10 bases line up with TRBD2. The ends lost 3 bases at V and 3 bases at J; junction bases unmatched: 5. This CDR3 has 15 amino acids. From germline, CDR1 is SGHAT and CDR2 FQNNGV. The CDR3 reads CASSLGSGGNYEQYF. Here the CDR3 DNA reads TGTGCCAGCAGCTTGGGTAGCGGGGGGAACTACGAGCAGTACTTC.

V is TRBV5-1 and J is TRBJ1-1, with 11 nucleotides matching TRBD1. There are 18 residues in the CDR3. The trim removed 3 bases at V and 6 bases at J, leaving 16 bases unmatched. Germline CDR1 and CDR2: SGHRS and YFSETQ. As DNA, the CDR3 is TGCGCCAGCAGCTACTTCCCCGGGACAGGGGGGCCCAAGGCTGAAGCTTTCTTT. This codes for CASSYFPGTGGPKAEAFF.

This clonotype came up many times. The CDR3 DNA reads TGTGCCAGCAGTTTCCTCCATGGGGAGACCCAGTACTTC. Amino acids: CASSFLHGETQYF. The chain uses TRBV12-3 or TRBV12-4 and TRBJ2-5; D unresolved. The CDR3 has 13 amino acids. The V gene lost 3 bases and the J gene lost 5 bases, with 10 bases spanning the gap.

The J gene is TRBJ2-5, the V gene TRBV15; D is unclear. There are 17 residues in the CDR3. The germline gives CDR1 LNHNV, CDR2 YYDKDF (reference sequence). The V end was cut by 1 base, the J end by 0 bases, with 15 bases between. CDR3 in DNA: TGTGCCACCAGCAGAGGCCCCCCGGTCTCGTACCAAGAGACCCAGTACTTC. Encoded protein: CATSRGPPVSYQETQYF. Variable domain in full (rest from reference TRBV15 and TRBJ2-5): DAMVIQNPRYQVTQFGKPVTLSCSQTLNHNVMYWYQQKSSQAPKLLFHYYDKDFNNEADTPDNFQSRRPNTSFCFLDIRSPGLGDTAMYLCATSRGPPVSYQETQYFGPGTRLLVL.

The sample holds many counts of this clonotype. The rearrangement joins TRBV20-1 to TRBJ1-2, with TRBD1 as a possible D gene (6 bases). The V end was cut by 3 bases, the J end by 1 base, with 9 bases between. CDR3 length: 13 amino acids. Germline V CDR1 and CDR2: DFQATT, SNEGSKA (reference sequence). CDR3 nucleotides: TGCAGTGCTAGTCAACAGGGTAACTATGGCTACACCTTC. As protein: CSASQQGNYGYTF.

The rearrangement joins TRBV27 to TRBJ2-5; TRBD2 agrees at 11 bases. Per the germline V gene, CDR1 is MNHEY and CDR2 is SMNVEV (reference sequence). The junction had 7 bases not matched to a gene; V was cut back by 1 base and J by 0 bases. The CDR3 has 18 amino acids. CDR3 sequence reads: CASSLYWLAGGNQETQYF. CDR3 bases: TGTGCCAGCAGTTTATATTGGCTAGCGGGGGGAAACCAAGAGACCCAGTACTTC.

This clonotype was seen a few times. This chain links TRBV28 with TRBJ1-5, with D hard to call. The CDR3 is 10 amino acids. The V end was cut by 11 bases, the J end by 7 bases, with 9 bases between. Germline V gene data show CDR1 as MDHEN and CDR2 as SYDVKM. CDR3 loop: CAHGSQPQHF. CDR3 sequence (DNA): TGTGCCCACGGGAGCCAGCCCCAGCATTTT. The variable domain in full, with the rest retrieved from reference TRBV28 and TRBJ1-5, is DVKVTQSSRYLVKRTGEKVFLECVQDMDHENMFWYRQDPGLGLRLIYFSYDVKMKEKGDIPEGYSVSREKKERFSLILESASTNQTSMYLCAHGSQPQHFGDGTRLSIL.

At least ten counts were recorded for this clonotype. This chain connects TRBV6-5 to TRBJ2-5; 7 bases are a match to TRBD1. With V trimmed by 5 bases and J by 1 base, 7 bases remained unmatched. The CDR3 sequence is 15 residues long. CDR1 is MNHEY and CDR2 is SVGAGI in the germline V gene. The CDR3 loop reads CASSLEGTAQETQYF. The CDR3 nucleotides read TGTGCCAGCAGTCTAGAAGGGACAGCCCAAGAGACCCAGTACTTC.

The rearrangement uses TRBV9 and TRBJ2-2, with 7 bases that match TRBD1. The germline gives CDR1 SGDLS, CDR2 YYNGEE. V was clipped by 1 base and J by 1 base; unmatched bases: 10. There are 18 residues in the CDR3. This CDR3 reads CASSVIPLRQGNTGELFF. The CDR3 region has the DNA TGTGCCAGCAGCGTAATACCCCTCCGACAGGGGAACACCGGGGAGCTGTTTTTT.

This clonotype was found many times. This chain joins TRBV28 and TRBJ1-2, with D perhaps matching TRBD1 (5 bases). V shed 5 bases and J shed 3 bases, with 13 bases lying between them. The CDR3 has 14 amino acids. Germline CDR1 and CDR2: MDHEN and SYDVKM. CDR3 amino acids: CASSQGGLYYGYTF. As DNA, the CDR3 is TGTGCCAGCAGTCAGGGAGGTCTCTACTATGGCTACACCTTC.

Of note for this clonotype: A much larger clone differs by one base, so this may be a read error. J is TRBJ1-2 and V is TRBV19; D may be TRBD1 (5 bases). CDR1 LNHDA and CDR2 SQIVND come from the germline V gene (reference sequence). The length of the CDR3 is 14 residues. CDR3 coding DNA: TGTGCCAGTAGTTCCCCTCGGGACGGTTATGGCTACAGCTTC. Translation: CASSSPRDGYGYSF. Variable domain in full (rest from reference TRBV19 and TRBJ1-2): DGGITQSPKYLFRKEGQNVTLSCEQNLNHDAMYWYRQDPGQGLRLIYYSQIVNDFQKGDIAEGYSVSREKKESFPLTVTSAQKNPTAFYLCASSSPRDGYGYSFGSGTRLTVV.

The chain couples TRBV6-5 to TRBJ1-2; D uncertain. Germline V lookup: CDR1 MNHEY, CDR2 SVGAGI. Trimming shortened V by 0 bases and J by 2 bases, and 10 bases separated the two germline ends. CDR3 length: 15 residues. CDR3 amino acids: CASSYSRDPNYGYTF. Here the CDR3 DNA reads TGTGCCAGCAGTTACTCGAGAGACCCCAACTATGGCTACACCTTC.

About this clonotype itself: A read error may explain this, as a much larger clone is one base away. The chain employs TRBV20-1 and TRBJ1-2; unclear D gene. The CDR3 loop spans 16 amino acids. V was pared by 2 bases and J by 2 bases, with 18 bases between. Germline lookup yields CDR1 DFQATT and CDR2 SNEGSKA (reference sequence). Written as DNA, the CDR3 is TGCAGTGCTAGATATCCCAAAGCAGCAATCAACTATGGCTACACCTTC. It is translated as CSARYPKAAINYGYTF.

The rearrangement links TRBV20-1 to TRBJ1-1; tentative D call: TRBD1 (6 bases). V gave up 6 bases and J gave up 1 base, with 12 bases separating them. The CDR3 length is 13 residues. The V gene's germline CDR1 is DFQATT and CDR2 SNEGSKA (reference sequence). The CDR3 bases are TGCAGTGCAATCGACAGGAAGAACACTGAAGCTTTCTTT. It yields the protein CSAIDRKNTEAFF.

This chain joins TRBV12-3 or TRBV12-4 and TRBJ2-5; maybe TRBD1 (5 bases). V was shortened by 4 bases and J by 5 bases, with 11 bases between the two germline ends. The CDR3 runs 13 residues. CDR3 coding DNA: TGTGCCAGCAGTTCACAGGCACGGGAGACCCAGTACTTC. Residues: CASSSQARETQYF.

This clonotype was recorded at least ten times. The chain uses TRBV6-5 and TRBJ1-5, with 8 bases matching TRBD1. The J segment lost 0 bases and the V segment lost 1 base, leaving 17 bases of the junction unmatched. Germline assignment: CDR1 MNHEY and CDR2 SVGAGI. The CDR3 is 21 residues long. The CDR3 spells CASSYLRTGRPLLPSNQPQHF. CDR3 in DNA: TGTGCCAGCAGTTACTTACGGACAGGGCGACCGCTCCTACCTAGCAATCAGCCCCAGCATTTT.

This clonotype was picked up many times. This chain connects TRBV7-9 to TRBJ2-7; 8 nucleotides match TRBD1. Germline CDR1 is SEHNR and CDR2 is FQNEAQ (reference sequence). The CDR3 is made up of 15 amino acids. Germline trimming cut 5 bases from V and 1 base from J; bases unmatched to any gene: 7. The CDR3 loop reads CASSLPTGESYEQYF. The CDR3 DNA is TGTGCCAGCAGCCTCCCGACAGGGGAATCCTACGAGCAGTACTTC.

This chain uses TRBV5-1 with TRBJ2-7; D is possibly TRBD1 (5 bases). With 0 bases removed from V and 4 bases from J, the gap between germline ends came to 17 bases. The CDR3 loop spans 16 amino acids. The germline gives CDR1 SGHRS, CDR2 YFSETQ. The CDR3 is CASSLAIPTGDYEQYF. In DNA form, the CDR3 reads TGCGCCAGCAGCTTGGCAATACCAACAGGCGATTACGAGCAGTACTTC.

In the case of this clonotype: A much larger clone differs by one base, so this may be a read error. The chain recombines TRBV7-8 with TRBJ2-7; TRBD1 might be the D (5 bases). The last part of the DNA fits TRBJ2-1 better; the J call may be wrong. Germline CDR1 and CDR2: SGHVS and FQNEAQ. The CDR3 has 13 residues. The CDR3 nucleotides read TGTGCCAGCAGCAGGGTGGGGCTCTACGAGCAGTTCTTC. Translating it yields CASSRVGLYEQFF.

There are many counts of this clonotype. The rearrangement links TRBV5-1 to TRBJ2-5; TRBD2 matches at 7 bases. Germline assignment: CDR1 SGHRS and CDR2 YFSETQ. V trimming: 3 bases; J trimming: 3 bases; junction bases outside the gene matches: 2. CDR3 size: 13 residues. The CDR3 nucleotides read TGCGCCAGCAGCTGGAGCGGGGAAGAGACCCAGTACTTC. This codes for CASSWSGEETQYF.

A word on this clonotype: This may arise from a read error, as a much more abundant clone is one base away. The rearrangement joins TRBV7-9 to TRBJ2-7; D could derive from TRBD1 or TRBD2 (5 bases each). The CDR3 has 11 amino acids. Germline lookup yields CDR1 SEHNR and CDR2 FQNEAQ (reference sequence). The CDR3 coding sequence is TGTGCCAGCAGCCGGGACGAAGAGCAGCACTTC. Amino acids: CASSRDEEQHF.

This clonotype has at least ten counts. Here the CDR3 DNA reads TGCAGTGCTAGTAAGGGGTCCCCTCATGGCTACACCTTC. Translation gives CSASKGSPHGYTF. The chain employs TRBV20-1 and TRBJ1-2; perhaps TRBD1 as D (5 bases). The CDR3 sequence is 13 residues long. Trimming stripped 3 bases from V and 6 bases from J, with 14 bases between. CDR1 and CDR2 from the germline V gene are DFQATT and SNEGSKA (reference sequence).

This clonotype turned up a few times. CDR3 sequence: CASSQTLYEQYF. CDR3 sequence (DNA): TGTGCCAGCAGCCAGACACTCTACGAGCAGTACTTC. J is TRBJ2-7 and V is TRBV28; D gene ambiguous. Looked up from germline, CDR1 is MDHEN and CDR2 is SYDVKM. The CDR3 consists of 12 residues. Between the trimmed V and J ends, which lost 6 bases and 3 bases, there was a span of 9 bases. The full variable domain, with the rest looked up from reference TRBV28 and TRBJ2-7, is DVKVTQSSRYLVKRTGEKVFLECVQDMDHENMFWYRQDPGLGLRLIYFSYDVKMKEKGDIPEGYSVSREKKERFSLILESASTNQTSMYLCASSQTLYEQYFGPGTRLTVT.